Sequencing of this T cell receptor (beta chain) was carried out in a study of cytomegalovirus exposure and HLA in healthy donors. CDR1 and CDR2 from the germline V gene are SGHAT and FQNNGV. V dropped 0 bases and J dropped 3; count of bases not matched to a gene: 0. The CDR3 is 15 residues long. This clone has just one count. Primers for the PCR totalled 60 Vbeta and 13 Jbeta. This table comes from immunoSEQ multiplex PCR, and its TCRdb copy is limited to in-frame clones, with some not included. The data show under 200,000 clones, with around nine tenths seen just once and about 2.1% held by the top ten.

This chain links TRBV11-2 with TRBJ2-5; TRBD2 matches at 11 bases. The sequence derives from a woman aged 18-29 years in good health and CMV-seronegative. Sequencing used PBMCs. The CDR3 nucleotides read TGTGCCAGCAGCTTAGAGGGACTAGCGGAAGAGACCCAGTACTTC. Translating gives CASSLEGLAEETQYF. Drawing the rest from reference TRBV11-2 and TRBJ2-5, the complete variable domain is EAGVAQSPRYKIIEKRQSVAFWCNPISGHATLYWYQQILGQGPKLLIQFQNNGVVDDSQLPKDRFSAERLKGVDSTLKIQPAKLEDSAVYLCASSLEGLAEETQYFGPGTRLLVL.